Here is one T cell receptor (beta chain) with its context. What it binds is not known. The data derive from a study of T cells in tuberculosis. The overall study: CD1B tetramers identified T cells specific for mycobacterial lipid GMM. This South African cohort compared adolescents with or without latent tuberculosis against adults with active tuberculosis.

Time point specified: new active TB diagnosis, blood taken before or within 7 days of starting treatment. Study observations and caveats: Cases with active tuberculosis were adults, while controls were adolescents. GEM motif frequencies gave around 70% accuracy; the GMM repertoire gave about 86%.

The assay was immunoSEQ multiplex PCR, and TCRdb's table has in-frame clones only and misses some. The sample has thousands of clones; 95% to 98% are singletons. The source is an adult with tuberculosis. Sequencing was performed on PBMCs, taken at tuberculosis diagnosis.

The CDR3 DNA is TGCGCCAGCAGCCCGGACAGGGTGGATGGCTACACCTTC. It codes for CASSPDRVDGYTF. This chain connects TRBV5-1 to TRBJ1-2; 8 nucleotides line up with TRBD1. CDR1 is SGHRS, CDR2 YFSETQ, per germline. CDR3 size: 13 residues. V lost 4 bases to trimming and J lost 6 bases; unmatched junction nucleotides: 5.